This TCR beta chain is from a study of T cell responses to AZD1222 COVID-19 vaccine. Looked up from germline, CDR1 is SEHNR and CDR2 is FQNEAQ (reference sequence). The CDR3 is 14 residues long. V lost 2 bases and J lost 4, with 11 bases in between. This table comes from immunoSEQ multiplex PCR, and its TCRdb copy is limited to in-frame clones, with some not included. The sample includes about 110,000 clones, about 86% of them seen just once. The clonotype originates from an adult in good health. The V call is TRBV7-9, the J call TRBJ1-2; D is possibly TRBD1 (5 bases). This specimen was peripheral blood, taken on day 0 of AZD1222 vaccination. The CDR3 reads CASSLPPGIYGYTF. The DNA of the CDR3 is TGTGCCAGCAGCTTACCCCCAGGGATCTATGGCTACACCTTC.